Each of the 14 T cell receptor beta chains below was sequenced from the same sample in a study of vaccination and CD4 T cells after COVID-19. What these receptors recognize is not known. At the Johns Hopkins FTIC core, DNA taken from cultured CD4+ T cells was sequenced by way of the Oncomine TCR Beta short-read assay. A single record per CDR3 protein comes from TCRdb applying MiXCR to the PCR reads. The sample carries thousands of distinct CDR3 sequences, roughly a third recorded once. Treatment given: approximately nine-day PBMC culture with coronavirus spike peptide pools or control peptides (ViraFEST assay). Material: CD4+ T cells from blood, cultured in vitro, obtained after SARS-CoV-2 vaccination. The receptors were sampled from a human donor who had recovered from COVID-19.

This chain links TRBV6-2 or TRBV6-3 with TRBJ2-7; D might be TRBD2 (7 bases). V lost 4 bases and J lost 3, with 19 bases in between. This CDR3 contains 16 residues. Germline values: CDR1 MNHEY, CDR2 SVGEGT. CDR3 residues: CASSSLLGGGNYEQYF. As DNA, the CDR3 is TGTGCCAGCAGTTCCCTACTAGGGGGGGGAAACTACGAGCAGTACTTC.

This clonotype was detected a few times. This chain connects TRBV20-1 to TRBJ1-5; D remains ambiguous. Trimming removed 1 base at V and 4 bases at J, with 11 bases between. The CDR3 sequence is 14 residues long. Germline CDR1 is DFQATT and CDR2 is SNEGSKA (reference sequence). The CDR3 sequence is CSARVYGDNQPQHF. The CDR3 bases are TGCAGTGCTAGAGTGTATGGAGATAATCAGCCCCAGCATTTT.

The V and J genes are TRBV27 and TRBJ1-4; D not certain. Between the trimmed V and J ends, which lost 2 bases and 0 bases, there was a span of 13 bases. CDR3 length equals 17 residues. Looked up from germline, CDR1 is MNHEY and CDR2 is SMNVEV (reference sequence). CDR3 residues: CASSLAGDFATNEKLFF. The CDR3 DNA reads as TGTGCCAGCAGTTTAGCCGGGGATTTCGCAACTAATGAAAAACTGTTTTTT.

V gene TRBV6-2 or TRBV6-3 combines with J gene TRBJ2-7; unclear D gene. Deletions cut 6 bases from V and 3 bases from J, with 12 bases between. Germline CDR1 is MNHEY and CDR2 is SVGEGT. This CDR3 spans 13 amino acids. The CDR3 sequence: CASREPSHYEQYF. CDR3 nucleotide sequence: TGTGCCAGCAGGGAACCAAGCCACTACGAGCAGTACTTC.

The chain links TRBV28 to TRBJ1-6, with TRBD1 matching over 7 bases. The V and J ends lost 2 bases and 4 bases, in that order; junction bases with no gene match: 5. The CDR3 runs 16 residues. Germline V gene sequence: CDR1 MDHEN, CDR2 SYDVKM. The CDR3 here is CASSLRQGFYNSPLHF. The DNA of the CDR3 is TGTGCCAGCAGTTTAAGACAGGGATTTTATAATTCACCCCTCCACTTT.

The CDR3 region has the DNA TGTGCCACCAGCAGAGCCCTAGCGGGGGGATGGAATGAGCAGTTCTTC. Its protein is CATSRALAGGWNEQFF. This chain uses TRBV15 with TRBJ2-1; 11 nucleotides align to TRBD2. The germline gives CDR1 LNHNV, CDR2 YYDKDF (reference sequence). The CDR3 is 16 amino acids. V lost 1 base to trimming and J lost 7 bases; unmatched junction nucleotides: 6.

This clonotype was seen a few times. At one end, the junction sequence differs from germline, possibly due to a read error. The chain joins TRBV7-7 to TRBJ2-3; D is undetermined. Germline CDR1 and CDR2: SSHAT and FNYEAQ (reference sequence). The length of the CDR3 is 14 residues. The DNA of the CDR3 is TGTGCTAGCAGCTTAGGTACAGCCACAGATACGCAGTATTTT. This gives the protein CASSLGTATDTQYF.

V gene TRBV5-6 combines with J gene TRBJ1-1; 8 nucleotides line up with TRBD1. The CDR3 is 13 residues long. Germline V gene lookup returns CDR1 SGHDT and CDR2 YYEEEE. V dropped 2 bases and J dropped 11; count of bases not matched to a gene: 8. The chain's CDR3 is CASSFDRGTGAFF. In DNA form, the CDR3 reads TGTGCCAGCAGCTTCGACAGGGGAACAGGGGCTTTCTTT.

The table lists this clonotype with a few counts. The chain carries TRBV6-1 and TRBJ2-5, with D possibly being TRBD1 (6 bases). The CDR3 consists of 14 residues. Germline CDR1 reads MNHNS; CDR2 reads SASEGT. The V end lost 5 bases, the J end lost 5 bases, and 15 bases lay between the germline ends. This chain's CDR3 is CASSTGPLGETQYF. In nucleotides, the CDR3 is TGTGCCAGCAGTACAGGGCCATTAGGGGAGACCCAGTACTTC.

This clonotype occurred a few times. The V call is TRBV11-2, the J call TRBJ2-7; possibly TRBD2 for D (6 bases). The germline CDR1 and CDR2 sequences are SGHAT and FQNNGV. V was clipped by 1 base and J by 6 bases, with 19 bases between them. The CDR3 has 16 amino acids. CDR3 in amino acids: CASSLVGGLPPAEQYF. The CDR3 DNA is TGTGCCAGCAGCTTAGTCGGTGGACTACCTCCCGCCGAGCAGTACTTC.

Only a few counts were recorded for this clonotype. The CDR3 sequence is CASSLGAGTGGTYEQYF. The CDR3 bases are TGTGCCAGCAGCTTGGGGGCGGGGACAGGGGGGACCTACGAGCAGTACTTC. The V gene is TRBV5-4, the J gene TRBJ2-7, with 11 bases aligning to TRBD1. V lost 0 bases and J lost 2; bases outside the gene matches: 7. The CDR3 sequence is 17 residues long. CDR1 SGHNT and CDR2 YYREEE come from the germline V gene (reference sequence). Full variable domain (missing parts from reference TRBV5-4 and TRBJ2-7): ETGVTQSPTHLIKTRGQQVTLRCSSQSGHNTVSWYQQALGQGPQFIFQYYREEENGRGNFPPRFSGLQFPNYSSELNVNALELDDSALYLCASSLGAGTGGTYEQYFGPGTRLTVT.

A single count supports this clonotype. The genes are TRBV5-1 and TRBJ1-1; TRBD1 might be the D (5 bases). CDR1 and CDR2 (germline): SGHRS, YFSETQ. The CDR3 contains 15 residues. Trimming pared 4 bases from V and 5 bases from J, leaving 18 bases between. The CDR3 sequence is CASSAGDPAKTEAFF. CDR3 coding DNA: TGCGCCAGCAGCGCGGGGGACCCCGCGAAAACTGAAGCTTTCTTT.

This rearrangement joins TRBV15 to TRBJ1-6; possible D gene TRBD1, 6 bases. This CDR3 is built from 16 residues. In germline, CDR1 is LNHNV, CDR2 YYDKDF (reference sequence). V lost 1 base to trimming and J lost 7 bases, with 14 bases between them. The chain's CDR3 is CATSRGTADSNSPLHF. CDR3 sequence (DNA): TGTGCCACCAGCAGAGGGACAGCCGACTCAAATTCACCCCTCCACTTT.

The rearrangement uses TRBV2 and TRBJ1-5, with D possibly being TRBD1 (5 bases). This CDR3 has 13 amino acids. CDR1 is SNHLY, CDR2 FYNNEI, per germline. V gave up 8 bases and J gave up 4 bases, with 12 bases separating them. The CDR3 protein is CASRRGGNQPQHF. The DNA of the CDR3 is TGTGCCAGCCGCCGGGGCGGGAATCAGCCCCAGCATTTT.